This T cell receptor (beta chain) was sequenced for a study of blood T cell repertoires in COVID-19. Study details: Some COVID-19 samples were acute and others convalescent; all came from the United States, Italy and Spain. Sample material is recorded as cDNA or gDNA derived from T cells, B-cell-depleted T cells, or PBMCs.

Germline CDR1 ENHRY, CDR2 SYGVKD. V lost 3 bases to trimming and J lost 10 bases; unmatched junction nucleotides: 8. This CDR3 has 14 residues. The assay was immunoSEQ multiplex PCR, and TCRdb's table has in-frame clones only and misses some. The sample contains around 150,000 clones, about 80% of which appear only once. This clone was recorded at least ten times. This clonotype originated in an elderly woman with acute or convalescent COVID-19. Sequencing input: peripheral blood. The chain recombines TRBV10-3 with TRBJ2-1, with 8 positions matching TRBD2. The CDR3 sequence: CAISDGRDLGEQFF. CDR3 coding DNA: TGTGCCATCAGTGACGGGAGGGACCTGGGGGAGCAGTTCTTC.